These T cell receptor beta chains were read from a single sample in a study of blood T cell repertoires in COVID-19. Profiled with immunoSEQ multiplex PCR; TCRdb holds only in-frame clones, not every one. The sample records a few hundred thousand clones, around 87% being singletons. Sequenced sample: peripheral blood. All receptors come from a human donor in a cohort sampled during active COVID-19. The CDR3 runs from the conserved cysteine through the conserved F or W. D genes are given only for firm matches. Part of the rows lack a size; the others show once, few, many or a class for expanded clones.

j_call: TRBJ2-7
v_call: TRBV5-1
d_call: TRBD1
clone_size: NA
cdr3_aa: CASSLGSGTGDYVEQYF

j_call: TRBJ2-6
v_call: TRBV30
d_call: NA
clone_size: NA
cdr3_aa: CAWSVGVDGDSGANVLTF

j_call: TRBJ2-2
v_call: TRBV11-3
d_call: NA
clone_size: NA
cdr3_aa: CASGSTGTTGELFF

j_call: TRBJ1-1
v_call: TRBV7-9
d_call: NA
clone_size: NA
cdr3_aa: CASSFPRGEAFF

j_call: TRBJ2-3
v_call: TRBV19
d_call: TRBD2
clone_size: NA
cdr3_aa: CASSMGLAGKSTDTQYF

j_call: TRBJ1-3
v_call: TRBV14
d_call: NA
clone_size: NA
cdr3_aa: CASSQDRRVTGNTIYF

j_call: TRBJ1-2
v_call: TRBV15
d_call: NA
clone_size: once
cdr3_aa: CATSRGGRNYGYTF

j_call: TRBJ1-5
v_call: TRBV19
d_call: TRBD1
clone_size: NA
cdr3_aa: CASTKTTGGNQPQHF

j_call: TRBJ2-1
v_call: TRBV27
d_call: TRBD2
clone_size: many
cdr3_aa: CASSPRPSGDYNEQFF

j_call: TRBJ2-1
v_call: TRBV4-1
d_call: TRBD2
clone_size: NA
cdr3_aa: CASSQEGLAGGNEQFF

j_call: TRBJ1-6
v_call: TRBV6-6
d_call: NA
clone_size: NA
cdr3_aa: CASSYLGSSPLHF

j_call: TRBJ2-1
v_call: TRBV6-1
d_call: TRBD2
clone_size: NA
cdr3_aa: CASSATGTSGYNEQFF

j_call: TRBJ1-1
v_call: TRBV7-9
d_call: NA
clone_size: NA
cdr3_aa: CASSPFGQSIEAFF

j_call: TRBJ2-7
v_call: TRBV5-1
d_call: TRBD1
clone_size: NA
cdr3_aa: CASSKDRTSYEQYF

j_call: TRBJ2-5
v_call: TRBV6-5
d_call: TRBD2
clone_size: NA
cdr3_aa: CATSPEAGEETQYF

j_call: TRBJ2-5
v_call: TRBV1
d_call: NA
clone_size: NA
cdr3_aa: CTSSQDRQGEGKTQYF

j_call: TRBJ1-2
v_call: TRBV5-6
d_call: NA
clone_size: NA
cdr3_aa: CASSPDSLFYGYTF

j_call: TRBJ2-1
v_call: TRBV5-1
d_call: NA
clone_size: NA
cdr3_aa: CASRLGFEQFF

j_call: TRBJ2-1
v_call: TRBV2
d_call: TRBD2
clone_size: NA
cdr3_aa: CASRPMGGFEQFF

j_call: TRBJ2-5
v_call: TRBV5-1
d_call: TRBD2
clone_size: once
cdr3_aa: CASNRVAGEETQYF

j_call: TRBJ1-1
v_call: TRBV6-5
d_call: NA
clone_size: NA
cdr3_aa: CASSLGGMAFF

j_call: TRBJ2-3
v_call: TRBV28
d_call: TRBD1
clone_size: NA
cdr3_aa: CASSSPGTGGTDTQYF

j_call: TRBJ2-1
v_call: TRBV5-1
d_call: TRBD2
clone_size: NA
cdr3_aa: CASSLTSGRVYNEQFF

j_call: TRBJ1-1
v_call: TRBV30
d_call: NA
clone_size: NA
cdr3_aa: CAWGVRGNTEAFF

j_call: TRBJ2-1
v_call: TRBV7-3
d_call: TRBD2
clone_size: NA
cdr3_aa: CASSLTPSGTRSEQFF

j_call: TRBJ1-5
v_call: TRBV19
d_call: NA
clone_size: few
cdr3_aa: CASRPLDIWGDSNQPQHF

j_call: TRBJ2-7
v_call: TRBV5-6
d_call: TRBD1
clone_size: NA
cdr3_aa: CASSSAGDRVREQYF

j_call: TRBJ1-1
v_call: TRBV23-1
d_call: NA
clone_size: NA
cdr3_aa: CASSQRAGFHMWNTEAFF

j_call: TRBJ2-5
v_call: TRBV30
d_call: NA
clone_size: NA
cdr3_aa: CAWSIRGAETQYF